The sequence of this TCR beta chain was determined in a study of molecular identifiers for immune sequencing clone quantification. Study results and caveats: Clones with over 20 RNA copies captured over 98% of effector molecules but under 1% of naive ones. Barcode sharing among identical TCR molecules could make large clones appear smaller. More than 850,000 naive cells reportedly did not prevent detection of spiked Jurkat TCR RNA from one cell.

The length of the CDR3 is 14 residues. Germline CDR1 and CDR2: SGHRS and YFSETQ. V gave up 4 bases and J gave up 3 bases, with 11 bases separating them. This clonotype was detected a few times. The antigen remains unidentified. The use of previously described methods and listed TCR primers produced the bulk TCR libraries. A single record per CDR3 protein comes from TCRdb applying MiXCR to the PCR reads. The data show under 600,000 distinct CDR3 sequences, about 26% seen once. The V and J genes are TRBV5-1 and TRBJ1-5; D is ambiguous. Sequenced: naive CD8+ T cells from blood, with Jurkat cell RNA spiked in. Subset of the sample: FACS-sorted CD8+CD4-CCR7+CD45RA+ naive T cells. The receptor comes from a human donor in good health. Some libraries in this study had Jurkat cell RNA spiked in. The CDR3 DNA reads TGCGCCAGCAGCCCGGACGGGAACAATCAGCCCCAGCATTTT. It translates to CASSPDGNNQPQHF.